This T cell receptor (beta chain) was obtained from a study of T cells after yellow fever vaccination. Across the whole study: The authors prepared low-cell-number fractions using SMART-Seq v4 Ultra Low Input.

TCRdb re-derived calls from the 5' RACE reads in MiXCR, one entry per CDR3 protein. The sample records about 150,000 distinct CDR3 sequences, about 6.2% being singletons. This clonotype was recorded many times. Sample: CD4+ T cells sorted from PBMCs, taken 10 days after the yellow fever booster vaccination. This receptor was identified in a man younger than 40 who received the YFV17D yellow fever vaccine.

CDR3 residues: CSVGTASGRTDTQYF. CDR3 DNA sequence: TGCAGCGTGGGGACGGCTAGCGGGAGAACAGATACGCAGTATTTT. V and J are TRBV29-1 and TRBJ2-3, with TRBD2 identical over 10 bases. The germline gives CDR1 SQVTM, CDR2 ANQGSEA. The CDR3 sequence is 15 residues long. The V segment lost 6 bases and the J segment 3 bases; nucleotides outside the gene matches: 9.